A single sample gave rise to the 28 T cell receptor beta chains below, sequenced in a study of cytomegalovirus exposure and HLA in healthy donors. 60 Vbeta and 13 Jbeta primers were used in PCR. Sequencing was performed with immunoSEQ multiplex PCR; in TCRdb, only in-frame clones are kept and a portion is missing. The data hold around 80,000 clones, with about 9.5% observed a single time. The source material was PBMCs. Source of these receptors: a man aged 55 to 69 in good health and CMV-seropositive.

This sequence joins TRBV7-2 and TRBJ1-2; D uncertain. The CDR3 loop spans 15 amino acids. Germline V gives CDR1 SGHTA, CDR2 FQGNSA. Trimming removed 5 bases at V and 4 bases at J, with 17 bases between. DNA of the CDR3: TGTGCCAGCAGCCTGGACTTCAACAGCTTCTATGGCTACACCTTC. Translated, it gives CASSLDFNSFYGYTF.

J is TRBJ2-3 and V is TRBV5-1; the D gene is possibly TRBD2 (6 bases). Germline V gene lookup returns CDR1 SGHRS and CDR2 YFSETQ. The V gene lost 5 bases and the J gene lost 2 bases, with 21 bases spanning the gap. The CDR3 runs 17 residues. The CDR3 loop reads CASSPLNGGGFTDTQYF. As DNA, the CDR3 is TGCGCCAGCAGTCCACTAAACGGGGGAGGCTTCACAGATACGCAGTATTTT.

This clone was seen only a few times. An end of the junction does not agree with germline; a read error may underlie this. The CDR3 protein is CASSRTPDTGELFF. The CDR3 nucleotides are TGTGCTAGCAGCCGCACTCCGGACACCGGGGAGCTGTTTTTT. The V and J genes are TRBV7-7 and TRBJ2-2; the D is unclear. The CDR3 is made up of 14 amino acids. Germline V gene sequence: CDR1 SSHAT, CDR2 FNYEAQ (reference sequence).

The CDR3 loop reads CASSPEQGVIDEQFF. As DNA, the CDR3 is TGTGCCAGCTCACCTGAACAGGGAGTGATCGATGAGCAGTTCTTC. This chain links TRBV18 with TRBJ2-1; possibly TRBD1 for D (6 bases). V lost 3 bases, J lost 8 bases, and 17 bases lay in between. Germline values: CDR1 KGHSH, CDR2 LQKENI. This CDR3 has 15 residues.

The chain couples TRBV21-1 to TRBJ2-3; TRBD1 is the table's D call and was not checked against the DNA. TRBV21-1 is given as a pseudogene. CDR3 length equals 11 residues. The chain's CDR3 is CASTHTDTQYF. CDR3 nucleotides: TGTGCCAGCACCCACACAGATACGCAGTATTTT.

V is TRBV29-1 and J is TRBJ1-2; a weak D match, TRBD1 (5 bases). V gave up 0 bases and J gave up 1 base, with 12 bases separating them. This CDR3 has 15 amino acids. Looked up from germline, CDR1 is SQVTM and CDR2 is ANQGSEA. The CDR3 sequence is CSVEDSPGLNYGYTF. CDR3 in DNA: TGCAGCGTTGAAGATTCGCCAGGGCTTAACTATGGCTACACCTTC.

This clone has only a few counts. J is TRBJ2-3 and V is TRBV7-9, with TRBD2 matching 11 bases. CDR3 length equals 16 residues. Germline CDR1 reads SEHNR; CDR2 reads FQNEAQ (reference sequence). The trim removed 5 bases at V and 2 bases at J, leaving 6 bases unmatched. CDR3 DNA: TGTGCCAGCAGCGGTGGGACTAGCGGAAACACAGATACGCAGTATTTT. It specifies CASSGGTSGNTDTQYF.

This clone has just a few counts. The chain couples TRBV11-2 to TRBJ1-4, with D maybe TRBD1 (6 bases). V was shortened by 4 bases and J by 4 bases, with 13 bases between the two germline ends. Germline V lookup: CDR1 SGHAT, CDR2 FQNNGV. The CDR3 extends over 15 amino acids. The CDR3 reads CASSSWTARNEKLFF. The CDR3 bases are TGTGCCAGCAGCTCTTGGACAGCCCGTAATGAAAAACTGTTTTTT.

This clone was seen only a few times. This chain uses TRBV6-5 with TRBJ2-1, with D perhaps matching TRBD1 (7 bases). The V gene lost 6 bases and the J gene lost 9 bases, with 18 bases spanning the gap. This CDR3 region has 14 residues. Germline V gene lookup returns CDR1 MNHEY and CDR2 SVGAGI. The CDR3 reads CASSRQGGSGEQFF. CDR3 nucleotide sequence: TGTGCCAGCAGCAGACAGGGAGGCTCGGGTGAGCAGTTCTTC.

In this sample, this clone turned up a few times. The chain has TRBV6-1 and TRBJ1-5; the D gene is possibly TRBD1 (6 bases). Germline CDR1 and CDR2: MNHNS and SASEGT. With 8 bases removed from V and 1 base from J, the gap between germline ends came to 9 bases. The CDR3 is made up of 13 amino acids. CDR3 nucleotides: TGTGCCAGCGGAACAGGGAGCAATCAGCCCCAGCATTTT. Amino acids: CASGTGSNQPQHF.

This clone has only a few counts. The chain couples TRBV11-3 to TRBJ2-3, with a possible D match to TRBD1 (6 bases). The CDR3 sequence is 14 residues long. Germline V gene lookup returns CDR1 SGHNT and CDR2 YENEEA. V was trimmed by 6 bases and J by 0 bases, leaving 10 bases between them. In DNA, the CDR3 is TGTGCCAGCAGTGGGGGCCTTAGCACAGATACGCAGTATTTT. Protein product: CASSGGLSTDTQYF.

This chain joins TRBV19 and TRBJ1-1; D gene unclear. Trimming took off 4 bases at V and 5 bases at J, with 11 bases between the two ends. The CDR3 contains 13 residues. Germline-derived CDR1 and CDR2 are LNHDA and SQIVND (reference sequence). CDR3 region: CASSNGEQTEAFF. The DNA of the CDR3 is TGTGCCAGTAGTAATGGGGAGCAAACTGAAGCTTTCTTT. Complete variable domain (other parts from reference TRBV19 and TRBJ1-1): DGGITQSPKYLFRKEGQNVTLSCEQNLNHDAMYWYRQDPGQGLRLIYYSQIVNDFQKGDIAEGYSVSREKKESFPLTVTSAQKNPTAFYLCASSNGEQTEAFFGQGTRLTVV.

The table lists this clone with a few counts. This chain connects TRBV6-1 to TRBJ2-5; D perhaps matches TRBD1 (6 bases). The length of the CDR3 is 14 residues. Germline V gene lookup returns CDR1 MNHNS and CDR2 SASEGT. V lost 4 bases and J lost 4, with 13 bases in between. CDR3 sequence reads: CASSGIQGGETQYF. The CDR3 DNA follows: TGTGCCAGCAGTGGCATACAGGGCGGAGAGACCCAGTACTTC.

This clone came up a few times. The CDR3 sequence is CSASRGNEQFF. The DNA for the CDR3 is TGCAGTGCTAGCAGGGGTAATGAGCAGTTCTTC. The V gene is TRBV20-1, the J gene TRBJ2-1, with D possibly matching TRBD1 (6 bases). This CDR3 contains 11 residues. Trimming removed 3 bases from V and 7 bases from J, with 7 bases in between. Germline CDR1 DFQATT, CDR2 SNEGSKA (reference sequence).

This clone was counted only a few times. This chain links TRBV2 with TRBJ2-7, with 9 bases lining up with TRBD2. Germline values: CDR1 SNHLY, CDR2 FYNNEI. The V and J ends lost 8 bases and 1 base, in that order; junction bases with no gene match: 3. The CDR3 loop spans 13 amino acids. CDR3 coding DNA: TGTGCCAGCCGACTAGCGGCTTCCTACGAGCAGTACTTC. Translated: CASRLAASYEQYF.

This clone was recorded a few times. This chain links TRBV7-6 with TRBJ2-7, with 7 bases that match TRBD1. CDR1 and CDR2 (germline): SGHVS, FNYEAQ. J lost 0 bases, V lost 5 bases, and 4 bases had no gene match. The CDR3 spans 14 residues. CDR3 protein: CASSGTASSYEQYF. The CDR3 DNA follows: TGTGCCAGCAGCGGGACAGCCAGCTCCTACGAGCAGTACTTC.

V and J are TRBV5-8 and TRBJ1-5; possible D gene TRBD1, 6 bases. The CDR3 extends over 14 amino acids. Germline V gene sequence: CDR1 SGHTS, CDR2 YDEGEE. Trimming left V 0 bases short and J 6 bases short, with 10 bases between. The CDR3 loop is CASSLAGAGQPQHF. The CDR3 DNA is TGTGCCAGCAGCTTGGCAGGGGCCGGTCAGCCCCAGCATTTT.

The chain recombines TRBV7-6 with TRBJ2-7, with 11 positions matching TRBD2. After removal of 5 bases from V and 5 bases from J, the junction contained 8 bases not matched to a gene. This CDR3 is built from 15 residues. Germline assignment: CDR1 SGHVS and CDR2 FNYEAQ. The CDR3 here is CASSPTSGSFHEQYF. As DNA, the CDR3 is TGTGCCAGCAGCCCTACTAGCGGGAGCTTCCACGAGCAGTACTTC.

This clone was counted a few times. This chain connects TRBV2 to TRBJ2-1, with 8 bases matching TRBD2. The CDR3 runs to 14 residues. Looked up from germline, CDR1 is SNHLY and CDR2 is FYNNEI. V gave up 11 bases and J gave up 6 bases; unmatched junction bases: 12. The chain's CDR3 is CAGGRLAGINEQFF. In DNA form, the CDR3 reads TGTGCCGGCGGGCGGTTAGCGGGGATCAATGAGCAGTTCTTC.

This clone has only a few counts. The V call is TRBV5-1, the J call TRBJ2-5; unclear D gene. CDR1 and CDR2 from the germline V gene are SGHRS and YFSETQ. The CDR3 runs to 12 residues. Trimming removed 1 base at V and 4 bases at J, with 5 bases between. DNA for the CDR3: TGCGCCAGCAGCTTGCCTTCAGAGACCCAGTACTTC. It specifies CASSLPSETQYF.

The sample holds a few counts of this clone. This chain links TRBV4-1 with TRBJ1-2, with D possibly matching TRBD1 (5 bases). The CDR3 consists of 15 residues. Trimming left V 3 bases short and J 4 bases short, with 15 bases between. Germline V CDR1 and CDR2: MGHRA, YSYEKL. The CDR3 DNA follows: TGCGCCAGCAGCCACCAAAATGGAGGGACCTATGGCTACACCTTC. It codes for CASSHQNGGTYGYTF.

A few counts support this clone. This chain connects TRBV19 to TRBJ1-4; the D is unclear. CDR1 is LNHDA and CDR2 is SQIVND in the germline V gene (reference sequence). There are 15 residues in the CDR3. The ends were cut back, 5 bases at V and 5 bases at J, with 15 bases in the middle. The CDR3 region is CASSPALGLNEKLFF. The CDR3 DNA sequence: TGTGCCAGTAGTCCCGCCCTCGGACTAAATGAAAAACTGTTTTTT.

V is TRBV6-1 and J is TRBJ1-6, with no clear D. The V and J ends lost 2 bases and 7 bases respectively, with 9 bases between them. The CDR3 spans 14 residues. Germline-derived CDR1 and CDR2 are MNHNS and SASEGT. CDR3 in amino acids: CASSEFGRNSPLHF. The CDR3 region has the DNA TGTGCCAGCAGTGAATTTGGCAGGAATTCACCCCTCCACTTT.

The rearrangement links TRBV18 to TRBJ2-1; tentatively, D is TRBD2 (5 bases). Germline lookup yields CDR1 KGHSH and CDR2 LQKENI. Trimming removed 2 bases at V and 0 bases at J, with 14 bases between. This CDR3 is built from 17 residues. For the CDR3, the DNA is TGTGCCAGCTCACCATATCAAGGACTTGACTCCTACAATGAGCAGTTCTTC. This encodes CASSPYQGLDSYNEQFF.

This clone was seen more than once but under ten times. The chain links TRBV19 to TRBJ2-7, with 7 bases matching TRBD1. This CDR3 has 13 amino acids. Germline CDR1 and CDR2: LNHDA and SQIVND (reference sequence). V lost 5 bases, J lost 6 bases, and 7 bases stayed unmatched. CDR3 nucleotides: TGTGCCAGTAGTTCGGCAGGGGGTGGCGAGCAGTACGTC. Protein: CASSSAGGGEQYV.

The V call is TRBV7-9, the J call TRBJ2-2; 7 bases are a match to TRBD2. Germline V gene lookup returns CDR1 SEHNR and CDR2 FQNEAQ (reference sequence). The CDR3 has 18 amino acids. J lost 0 bases, V lost 5 bases, and 12 bases had no gene match. DNA for the CDR3: TGTGCCAGCAGCCCTCCGGGGGGAGGGTCCTCGAACACCGGGGAGCTGTTTTTT. Its translation is CASSPPGGGSSNTGELFF.

In its sample, this clone was seen a few times. V usage is TRBV27 and J usage is TRBJ2-2, with 10 bases aligning to TRBD2. V lost 1 base, J lost 8 bases, and 10 bases stayed unmatched. The germline V gene encodes CDR1 MNHEY and CDR2 SMNVEV (reference sequence). This CDR3 comprises 17 residues. The CDR3: CASSLYASGSVVGELFF. DNA for the CDR3: TGTGCCAGCAGTTTATACGCTAGCGGGAGCGTAGTGGGGGAGCTGTTTTTT.

The table lists this clone with a few counts. V is TRBV9 and J is TRBJ1-4; TRBD1 is a possible D gene (6 bases). CDR3 length: 15 residues. Germline loops: CDR1 SGDLS, CDR2 YYNGEE. Trimming took off 4 bases at V and 12 bases at J, with 22 bases between the two ends. CDR3 region: CASSPRQDLGRELFF. In DNA form, the CDR3 reads TGTGCCAGCAGCCCTCGACAGGACCTCGGAAGGGAACTGTTTTTT. The full variable domain, completed using reference TRBV9 and TRBJ1-4, is DSGVTQTPKHLITATGQRVTLRCSPRSGDLSVYWYQQSLDQGLQFLIQYYNGEERAKGNILERFSAQQFPDLHSELNLSSLELGDSALYFCASSPRQDLGRELFFGSGTQLSVL.